These 21 T cell receptor beta chains originate from one sample sequenced in a study of T cell responses to AZD1222 COVID-19 vaccine. Using immunoSEQ multiplex PCR, the repertoire was profiled, and TCRdb retains in-frame clones only, with some absent. Of 150,000 or so clones listed, about 90% are singletons. The sequenced sample was peripheral blood, obtained 28 days after the second AZD1222 dose. These TCRs come from an adult who received the AZD1222 COVID-19 vaccine.

The V call is TRBV20-1, the J call TRBJ2-3; the D is unclear. Trimming shortened V by 5 bases and J by 11 bases, and 8 bases separated the two germline ends. CDR3 size: 9 residues. Germline V gene data show CDR1 as DFQATT and CDR2 as SNEGSKA (reference sequence). The CDR3 loop reads CSARNGQYF. For the CDR3, the DNA is TGCAGTGCTCGGAACGGGCAGTATTTT.

The rearrangement uses TRBV5-6 and TRBJ1-1; tentative D call: TRBD1 (5 bases). In germline, CDR1 is SGHDT, CDR2 YYEEEE. The CDR3 covers 13 residues. V dropped 4 bases and J dropped 2 bases, with 9 bases sitting between them. The DNA of the CDR3 is TGTGCCAGCAGCCTCAGGGTAAACACTGAAGCTTTCTTT. Translated: CASSLRVNTEAFF. Full variable domain (rest looked up from reference TRBV5-6 and TRBJ1-1): DAGVTQSPTHLIKTRGQQVTLRCSPKSGHDTVSWYQQALGQGPQFIFQYYEEEERQRGNFPDRFSGHQFPNYSSELNVNALLLGDSALYLCASSLRVNTEAFFGQGTRLTVV.

The chain couples TRBV4-1 to TRBJ2-5; no definite D call. Germline CDR1 reads MGHRA; CDR2 reads YSYEKL. CDR3 length equals 13 residues. V lost 1 base, J lost 3 bases, and 6 bases lay in between. The CDR3 is CASSQVYKETQYF. The CDR3 nucleotides read TGCGCCAGCAGCCAAGTCTATAAAGAGACCCAGTACTTC.

The chain carries TRBV10-3 and TRBJ1-5, with 7 bases lining up with TRBD1. V dropped 7 bases and J dropped 2; count of bases not matched to a gene: 8. In germline, CDR1 is ENHRY, CDR2 SYGVKD. There are 15 residues in the CDR3. CDR3 sequence reads: CAIKSGGAGNQPQHF. For the CDR3, the DNA is TGTGCCATCAAATCAGGGGGGGCGGGCAATCAGCCCCAGCATTTT.

The V gene is TRBV27, the J gene TRBJ1-6; D remains unclear. Between the trimmed V and J ends, which lost 1 base and 0 bases, there was a span of 7 bases. This CDR3 has 16 amino acids. Germline V gene data show CDR1 as MNHEY and CDR2 as SMNVEV (reference sequence). The CDR3 loop is CASSLWADSYNSPLHF. The CDR3, as DNA: TGTGCCAGCAGTTTATGGGCAGACTCCTATAATTCACCCCTCCACTTT.

V usage is TRBV29-1 and J usage is TRBJ2-3; no reliable D call. CDR3 length: 14 amino acids. Germline V gives CDR1 SQVTM, CDR2 ANQGSEA. Between the trimmed V and J ends, which lost 1 base and 5 bases, there was a span of 13 bases. The CDR3: CSVEGSLGQDTQYF. CDR3 in DNA: TGCAGCGTTGAAGGCAGCCTCGGGCAAGATACGCAGTATTTT.

The V gene is TRBV7-3, the J gene TRBJ2-3, with D unclear. V lost 5 bases, J lost 0 bases, and 6 bases lay in between. Germline-derived CDR1 and CDR2 are SGHTA and FQGTGA. The CDR3 has 13 residues. The CDR3 DNA sequence: TGTGCCAGCAGCCCACTTAGCACAGATACGCAGTATTTT. This translates into CASSPLSTDTQYF. Full variable domain (outside the CDR3, taken from reference TRBV7-3 and TRBJ2-3): GAGVSQTPSNKVTEKGKYVELRCDPISGHTALYWYRQSLGQGPEFLIYFQGTGAADDSGLPNDRFFAVRPEGSVSTLKIQRTERGDSAVYLCASSPLSTDTQYFGPGTRLTVL.

The genes are TRBV15 and TRBJ2-5; D possibly matches TRBD1 or TRBD2 (5 bases each). CDR1 and CDR2 (germline): LNHNV, YYDKDF (reference sequence). V gave up 4 bases and J gave up 1 base, with 13 bases separating them. This CDR3 has 15 amino acids. In DNA, the CDR3 is TGTGCCACCAGCACGTCGGCCGGGACCCAAGAGACCCAGTACTTC. Amino acid sequence: CATSTSAGTQETQYF.

The gene calls are TRBV5-1 and TRBJ2-4; D is ambiguous. Germline values: CDR1 SGHRS, CDR2 YFSETQ. Trimming shortened V by 2 bases and J by 1 base, and 10 bases separated the two germline ends. The CDR3 runs 15 residues. DNA for the CDR3: TGCGCCAGCAGCTTTGCCGTGGAGGCCAAAAACATTCAGTACTTC. It yields the protein CASSFAVEAKNIQYF.

The chain employs TRBV27 and TRBJ2-1, with D perhaps TRBD1 or TRBD2 (5 bases each). Looked up from germline, CDR1 is MNHEY and CDR2 is SMNVEV (reference sequence). This CDR3 contains 15 residues. The V and J ends lost 2 bases and 4 bases respectively, with 12 bases between them. The DNA of the CDR3 is TGTGCCAGCAGTTTACGGGACGGACTTTACAATGAGCAGTTCTTC. This encodes CASSLRDGLYNEQFF.

The chain links TRBV3-1 (or the pseudogene TRBV3-2) to TRBJ2-3; 8 nucleotides line up with TRBD2. This CDR3 is built from 15 residues. Germline V CDR1 and CDR2: LGHDT, YNNKEL (reference sequence). Trimming took 3 bases from V and 1 from J; bases not matched to a gene: 3. Here the CDR3 DNA reads TGTGCCAGCAGCCACATACTAGCGGGCACAGATACGCAGTATTTT. Its translation: CASSHILAGTDTQYF.

This rearrangement joins TRBV19 to TRBJ1-1; D call uncertain. Germline CDR1 reads LNHDA; CDR2 reads SQIVND (reference sequence). The length of the CDR3 is 11 residues. Trimming pared 5 bases from V and 5 bases from J, leaving 6 bases between. The CDR3 protein is CASSVRTEAFF. DNA of the CDR3: TGTGCCAGTAGTGTCAGGACTGAAGCTTTCTTT.

This clone appeared a few times. The V and J genes are TRBV11-2 and TRBJ2-7, with D perhaps matching TRBD2 (5 bases). The V gene's germline CDR1 is SGHAT and CDR2 FQNNGV. Trimming cost V 5 bases and J 2 bases, with 7 bases left between them. This CDR3 spans 12 amino acids. The CDR3, as DNA: TGTGCCAGCAGCCCGAGGGCCTACGAGCAGTACTTC. Translated: CASSPRAYEQYF.

This clone was recorded once. The rearrangement uses TRBV16 and TRBJ1-1; D is unclear. Between the trimmed V and J ends, which lost 7 bases and 6 bases, there was a span of 9 bases. Germline V lookup: CDR1 KGHSY, CDR2 FQNENV. The CDR3 is 11 residues long. The CDR3: CASTVGPEAFF. CDR3 coding DNA: TGTGCCAGCACCGTTGGGCCTGAAGCTTTCTTT.

This clone was picked up a small number of times. CDR3 in amino acids: CASSTLESETQYF. DNA for the CDR3: TGTGCCAGCTCGACACTAGAATCGGAGACCCAGTACTTC. The chain joins TRBV18 to TRBJ2-5; the D gene is possibly TRBD2 (5 bases). V lost 6 bases and J lost 5, with 13 bases in between. This CDR3 region has 13 residues. Germline CDR1 reads KGHSH; CDR2 reads LQKENI.

The rearrangement links TRBV19 to TRBJ1-2; 7 bases match TRBD1. Germline V gene lookup returns CDR1 LNHDA and CDR2 SQIVND (reference sequence). The CDR3 consists of 20 residues. V shed 1 base, J shed 3 bases, and the junction held 20 bases outside the gene matches. This CDR3 reads CASSIVWVRRGPDDDYGYTF. CDR3 bases: TGTGCCAGTAGTATAGTCTGGGTTCGTAGGGGGCCCGATGACGACTATGGCTACACCTTC.

The V call is TRBV27, the J call TRBJ2-1, with TRBD1 matching over 7 bases. Trimming cost V 0 bases and J 7 bases; bases outside gene matches: 9. Germline lookup yields CDR1 MNHEY and CDR2 SMNVEV (reference sequence). The CDR3 length is 16 residues. CDR3 sequence: CASSLSVGGWENEQFF. In DNA, the CDR3 is TGTGCCAGCAGTTTATCGGTAGGGGGCTGGGAAAATGAGCAGTTCTTC.

This chain joins TRBV6-6 and TRBJ1-2, with TRBD1 matching over 7 bases. Germline trimming cut 9 bases from V and 0 bases from J; bases unmatched to any gene: 25. The CDR3 extends over 20 amino acids. Germline CDR1 and CDR2: MNHNY and SVGAGI (reference sequence). The CDR3 bases are TGTGCCAGAAGCTTTAGTCGTTCAAGTCAGGGGGTCCCAACTAACTATGGCTACACCTTC. Encoded protein: CARSFSRSSQGVPTNYGYTF.

This clone has only one observation. The chain employs TRBV6-2 or TRBV6-3 and TRBJ2-2; no clear D. The CDR3 loop spans 16 amino acids. Germline CDR1 is MNHEY and CDR2 is SVGEGT. The V gene lost 0 bases and the J gene lost 0 bases, with 8 bases spanning the gap. The CDR3 region has the DNA TGTGCCAGCAGTTACTCGTTAGATTCGAACACCGGGGAGCTGTTTTTT. It codes for CASSYSLDSNTGELFF.

The V and J genes are TRBV12-5 and TRBJ1-1, with 8 bases identical to TRBD1. Germline V gene data show CDR1 as LGHNT and CDR2 as FRNRAP. The CDR3 contains 16 residues. Trimming cost V 0 bases and J 4 bases; bases outside gene matches: 7. This CDR3 reads CASGLVLDREVTEAFF. CDR3 sequence (DNA): TGTGCTAGTGGTTTGGTTCTGGACAGGGAGGTCACTGAAGCTTTCTTT.

The genes are TRBV6-5 and TRBJ1-6; possibly TRBD1 for D (6 bases). The CDR3 has 14 residues. Looked up from germline, CDR1 is MNHEY and CDR2 is SVGAGI. Trimming cost V 5 bases and J 5 bases, with 10 bases left between them. In DNA, the CDR3 is TGTGCCAGCAGTCGTGGACAGAATAATTCACCCCTCCACTTT. Residues: CASSRGQNNSPLHF.